A selection of T cell receptor beta chains follows, all from one sample in a study of neurological immune-mediated disorders. TCRdb recomputed calls from the 5' RACE reads with MiXCR, one row per CDR3 protein. The profile shows around 41,000 distinct CDR3 sequences, about 15% of them singletons. Sequencing was carried out using CD4+ T cells from blood. Receptor source: an older woman with HTLV-1-associated myelopathy (HAM/TSP). Each CDR3 is given with its conserved first and last residue. A D gene is named only where the DNA matches it firmly. Clone size appears in some rows only: once, few, many, or a class for an expanded clone.

TRBV20-1	TRBD2	many	TRBJ2-5	TGCAGTGCTCCTAGCGGGGGGGAAGAGACCCAGTACTTC	CSAPSGGEETQYF
TRBV6-5	TRBD1	many	TRBJ1-6	TGTGCCAGCAGTCCCCGGGGACAGGGGGCGGGTAATTCACCCCTCCACTTT	CASSPRGQGAGNSPLHF
TRBV20-1	-	many	TRBJ2-1	TGCAGTGCTAGAGATCGCCTAGCGAGCAATGAGCAGTTCTTC	CSARDRLASNEQFF
TRBV18	TRBD1	-	TRBJ1-1	TGTGCCAGCTCACTTGAGGGACAGATCCTGTACAATGAAGCTTTCTTT	CASSLEGQILYNEAFF
TRBV5-1	TRBD2	many	TRBJ2-7	TGCGCCAGCAGCCTGACTAGCGGGGGATACGAGCAGTACTTC	CASSLTSGGYEQYF
TRBV20-1	TRBD2	many	TRBJ2-5	TGCAGTGCCCAGACTAGCGGGCAAGAAGAGACCCAGTACTTC	CSAQTSGQEETQYF
TRBV6-2/TRBV6-3	-	many	TRBJ1-4	TGTGCCAGCAGTTACTCGGTGGCACTTTTAGCCTCCGCAACTAATGAAAAACTGTTTTTT	CASSYSVALLASATNEKLFF
TRBV5-1	TRBD1	many	TRBJ2-7	TGCGCCAGCAGCTGGACAGGTCCCTACGAGCAGTACTTC	CASSWTGPYEQYF
TRBV20-1	TRBD2	many	TRBJ2-3	TGCAGTGCGCCGGCGGGGGGGCAGGGCACAGATACGCAGTATTTT	CSAPAGGQGTDTQYF
TRBV5-1	TRBD1	many	TRBJ2-7	TGCGCCAGCAGCTGGGAGACAGGGAAATTATACGAGCAGTACTTC	CASSWETGKLYEQYF
TRBV5-5	TRBD2	-	TRBJ2-3	TGTGCCAGCAGCCGTTCCGGGACTAGCAGAGATACGCAGTATTTT	CASSRSGTSRDTQYF
TRBV7-2	-	many	TRBJ1-2	TGTGCCAGCAGCTTAGCCGCCCCCGGCTACACCTTC	CASSLAAPGYTF
TRBV24-1	TRBD2	many	TRBJ2-1	TGTGCCACCAGTGACCCTAGCGGGGGGACCTCCAATGAGCAGTTCTTC	CATSDPSGGTSNEQFF
TRBV6-1	-	many	TRBJ1-1	TGTGCCAGCAGGAGCAACATGAACACTGAAGCTTTCTTT	CASRSNMNTEAFF
TRBV5-1	-	many	TRBJ2-7	TGCGCCAGCAGCCCTGAACTTGGCTACGAGCAGTACTTC	CASSPELGYEQYF
TRBV7-2	TRBD1	-	TRBJ1-4	TGTGCCAGCAGCTCACGTACCGGGACAGTGGAAGAAAAACTGTTTTTT	CASSSRTGTVEEKLFF
TRBV29-1	-	-	TRBJ1-5	TGCAGTGCCTCGGAGGGGCGCAATCAGCCCCAGCATTTT	CSASEGRNQPQHF
TRBV29-1	TRBD2	many	TRBJ2-3	TGCAGCGTTGAAGCACTAGCGCACGATACGCAGTATTTT	CSVEALAHDTQYF
TRBV12-3/TRBV12-4	TRBD2	many	TRBJ2-2	TGTGCCAGCAGTTTGTTACTAGCGGGGGCTGCCGGGGAGCTGTTTTTT	CASSLLLAGAAGELFF
TRBV25-1	-	many	TRBJ1-1	TGTGCCAGCAGCACAGGCGTATATACTGAAGCTTTCTTT	CASSTGVYTEAFF